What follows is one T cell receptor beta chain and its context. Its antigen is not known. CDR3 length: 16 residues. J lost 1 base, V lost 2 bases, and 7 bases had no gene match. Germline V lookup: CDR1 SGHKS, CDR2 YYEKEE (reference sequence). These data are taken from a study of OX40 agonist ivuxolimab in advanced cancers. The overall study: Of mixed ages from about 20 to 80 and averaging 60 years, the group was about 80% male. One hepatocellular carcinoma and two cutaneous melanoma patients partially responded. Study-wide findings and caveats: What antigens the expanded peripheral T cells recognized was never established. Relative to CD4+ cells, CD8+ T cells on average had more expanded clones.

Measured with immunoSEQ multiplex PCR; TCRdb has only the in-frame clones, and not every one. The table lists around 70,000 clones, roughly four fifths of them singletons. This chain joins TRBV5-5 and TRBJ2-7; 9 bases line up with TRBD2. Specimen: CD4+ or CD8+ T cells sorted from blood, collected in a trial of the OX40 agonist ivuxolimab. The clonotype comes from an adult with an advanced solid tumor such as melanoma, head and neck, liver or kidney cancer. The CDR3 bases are TGTGCCAGCAGCTTAAGGCTAGCGGGGTTGTCCTACGAGCAGTACTTC. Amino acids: CASSLRLAGLSYEQYF.